Listed below are T cell receptor beta chains from one sample, sequenced in a study of cytomegalovirus exposure and HLA in healthy donors. This table comes from immunoSEQ multiplex PCR, and its TCRdb copy is limited to in-frame clones, with some not included. The sample has some 150,000 clones, 86% seen once. Sample: PBMCs. The origin of the receptors is a man younger than 30 in good health and CMV-seropositive. Each CDR3 is given with its conserved first and last residue. D genes are given only for firm matches. The size entry is marked missing in some rows and otherwise reads once, few, many or a size class.

d_gene	v_gene	len	j_gene	abundance	CDR3aa	CDR3nt
NA	TRBV9	14	TRBJ1-2	NA	CASSPRGETYGYTF	TGTGCCAGCAGCCCTCGGGGAGAAACCTATGGCTACACCTTC
NA	TRBV18	14	TRBJ1-1	NA	CASSPLGPEGEAFF	TGTGCCAGCTCACCCCTCGGCCCTGAGGGTGAAGCTTTCTTT
NA	TRBV7-6	14	TRBJ2-3	NA	CASSLPPGSDTQYF	TGTGCCAGCAGCCTACCGCCGGGGTCAGATACGCAGTATTTT
NA	TRBV18	16	TRBJ1-4	few	CASSPRARQGSGILFF	TGTGCCAGCTCACCCCGGGCCCGTCAGGGGAGTGGGATACTGTTTTTT
TRBD2	TRBV19	18	TRBJ2-3	NA	CASSQRTSGGALADTQYF	TGTGCCAGTAGTCAAAGGACTAGCGGGGGGGCCTTAGCGGATACGCAGTATTTT
TRBD1	TRBV30	12	TRBJ1-2	NA	CAWKRGRYGYTF	TGTGCCTGGAAAAGGGGGCGCTATGGCTACACCTTC
TRBD2	TRBV7-2	17	TRBJ2-1	NA	CASSLRGGGSSYNEQFF	TGTGCCAGCAGCTTAAGGGGCGGGGGGTCCTCCTACAATGAGCAGTTCTTC
NA	TRBV30	12	TRBJ1-1	once	CAAGPETFEAFF	TGTGCCGCGGGACCTGAGACTTTTGAAGCTTTCTTT
TRBD2	TRBV29-1	14	TRBJ2-1	NA	CSVATSGVYNEQFF	TGCAGCGTTGCGACTAGCGGGGTATACAATGAGCAGTTCTTC
NA	TRBV6-7	18	TRBJ2-7	NA	CASSYCSRGSSSPYEQYF	TGTGCCAGCAGTTACTGTTCTAGGGGGTCGAGCTCCCCTTACGAGCAGTACTTC
NA	TRBV10-3	16	TRBJ2-1	NA	CAISESPVYRSDEQFF	TGTGCCATCAGTGAGTCTCCGGTCTATAGGAGCGATGAGCAGTTCTTC
NA	TRBV7-2	13	TRBJ1-5	NA	CASSFQAGQPQHF	TGTGCCAGCAGCTTCCAGGCAGGGCAGCCCCAGCATTTT
TRBD2	TRBV4-1	15	TRBJ2-7	NA	CASSQGLAGRSEQYF	TGCGCCAGCAGCCAGGGACTAGCGGGCCGATCCGAGCAGTACTTC
NA	TRBV25-1	14	TRBJ2-5	NA	CASSESVNIETQYF	TGTGCCAGCAGTGAATCAGTTAACATAGAGACCCAGTACTTC